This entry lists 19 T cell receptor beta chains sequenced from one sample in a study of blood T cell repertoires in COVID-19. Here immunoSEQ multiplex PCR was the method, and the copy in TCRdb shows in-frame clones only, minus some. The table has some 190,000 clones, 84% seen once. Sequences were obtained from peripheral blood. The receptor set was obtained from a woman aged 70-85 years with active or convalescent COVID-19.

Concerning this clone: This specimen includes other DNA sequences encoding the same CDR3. The CDR3 DNA reads TGTGCCAGCAGCCCGGGACTAGCGGGAGTAGAGCAGTACTTC. It yields the protein CASSPGLAGVEQYF. The V call is TRBV27, the J call TRBJ2-7; 14 bases fit TRBD2. The germline CDR1 and CDR2 sequences are MNHEY and SMNVEV (reference sequence). This CDR3 region has 14 residues. V was pared by 6 bases and J by 7 bases, with 5 bases of the junction left unmatched.

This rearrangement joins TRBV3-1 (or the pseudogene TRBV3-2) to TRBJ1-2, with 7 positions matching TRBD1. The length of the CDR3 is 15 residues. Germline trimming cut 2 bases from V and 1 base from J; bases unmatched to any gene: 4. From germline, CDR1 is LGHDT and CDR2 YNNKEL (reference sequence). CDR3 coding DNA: TGTGCCAGCAGCCAAAACCAGGGGGTTAACTATGGCTACACCTTC. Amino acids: CASSQNQGVNYGYTF.

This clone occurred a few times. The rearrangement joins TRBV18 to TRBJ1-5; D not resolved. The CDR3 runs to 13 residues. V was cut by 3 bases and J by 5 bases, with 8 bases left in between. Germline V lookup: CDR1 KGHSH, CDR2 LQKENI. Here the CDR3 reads CASSPESYQPQHF. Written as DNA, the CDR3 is TGTGCCAGCTCACCTGAGTCCTATCAGCCCCAGCATTTT. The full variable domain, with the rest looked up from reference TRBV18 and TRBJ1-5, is NAGVMQNPRHLVRRRGQEARLRCSPMKGHSHVYWYRQLPEEGLKFMVYLQKENIIDESGMPKERFSAEFPKEGPSILRIQQVVRGDSAAYFCASSPESYQPQHFGDGTRLSIL.

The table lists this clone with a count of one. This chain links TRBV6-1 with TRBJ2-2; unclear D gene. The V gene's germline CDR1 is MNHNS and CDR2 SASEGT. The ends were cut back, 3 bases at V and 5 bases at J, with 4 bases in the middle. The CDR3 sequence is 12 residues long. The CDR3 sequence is CASSETTGELFF. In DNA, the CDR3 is TGTGCCAGCAGTGAGACAACCGGGGAGCTGTTTTTT.

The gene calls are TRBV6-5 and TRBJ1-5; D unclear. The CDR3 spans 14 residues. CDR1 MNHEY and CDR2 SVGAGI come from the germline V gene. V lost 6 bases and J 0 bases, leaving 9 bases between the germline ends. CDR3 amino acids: CASRPGYSNQPQHF. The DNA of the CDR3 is TGTGCCAGCAGGCCGGGTTATAGCAATCAGCCCCAGCATTTT.

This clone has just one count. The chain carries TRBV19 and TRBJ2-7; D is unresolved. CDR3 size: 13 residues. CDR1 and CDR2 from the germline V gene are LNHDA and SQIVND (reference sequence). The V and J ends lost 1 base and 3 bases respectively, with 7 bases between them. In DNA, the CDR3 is TGTGCCAGTAGTATAGTTGGCGGCTACGAGCAGTACTTC. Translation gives CASSIVGGYEQYF.

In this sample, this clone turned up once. CDR3 DNA: TGTGCCAGCAGCTTAACCTACCCTGATACGCAGTATTTT. Its protein product is CASSLTYPDTQYF. The gene calls are TRBV11-3 and TRBJ2-3; D unclear. This CDR3 is built from 13 residues. Trimming removed 2 bases from V and 6 bases from J, with 9 bases in between. The germline gives CDR1 SGHNT, CDR2 YENEEA.

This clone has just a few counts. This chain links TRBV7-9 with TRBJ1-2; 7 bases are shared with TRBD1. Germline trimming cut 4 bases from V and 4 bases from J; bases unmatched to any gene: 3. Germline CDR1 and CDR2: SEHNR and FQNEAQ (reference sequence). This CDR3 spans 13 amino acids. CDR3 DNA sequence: TGTGCCAGCAGCTGGGACAGCTTCTATGGCTACACCTTC. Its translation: CASSWDSFYGYTF.

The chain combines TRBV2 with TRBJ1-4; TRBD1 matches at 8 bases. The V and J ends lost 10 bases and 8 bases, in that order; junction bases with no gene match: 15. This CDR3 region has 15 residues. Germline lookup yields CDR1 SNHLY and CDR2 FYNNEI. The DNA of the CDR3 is TGTGCCATCAAGTGGGGACAGGCCGCGCCCGAAAAACTGTTTTTT. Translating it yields CAIKWGQAAPEKLFF.

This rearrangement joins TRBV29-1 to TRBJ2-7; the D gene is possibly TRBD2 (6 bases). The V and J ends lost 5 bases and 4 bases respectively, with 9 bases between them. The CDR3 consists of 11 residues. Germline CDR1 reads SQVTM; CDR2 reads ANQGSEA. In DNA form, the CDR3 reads TGCAGCGTTAGACTAGAATACGAGCAGTACTTC. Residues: CSVRLEYEQYF.

CDR3 sequence: CASSLKGQGENEQFF. CDR3 sequence (DNA): TGCGCCAGCAGCTTGAAGGGACAGGGGGAGAATGAGCAGTTCTTC. The V call is TRBV5-1, the J call TRBJ2-1, with 11 nucleotides matching TRBD1. V lost 1 base and J lost 7; bases outside the gene matches: 4. From germline, CDR1 is SGHRS and CDR2 YFSETQ. The CDR3 sequence is 15 residues long.

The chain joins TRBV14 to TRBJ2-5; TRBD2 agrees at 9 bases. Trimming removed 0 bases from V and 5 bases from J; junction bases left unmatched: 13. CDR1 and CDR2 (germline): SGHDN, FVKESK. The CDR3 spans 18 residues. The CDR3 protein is CASSQDRGSGSRRETQYF. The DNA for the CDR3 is TGTGCCAGCAGCCAAGATCGGGGTAGCGGGAGTAGACGGGAGACCCAGTACTTC.

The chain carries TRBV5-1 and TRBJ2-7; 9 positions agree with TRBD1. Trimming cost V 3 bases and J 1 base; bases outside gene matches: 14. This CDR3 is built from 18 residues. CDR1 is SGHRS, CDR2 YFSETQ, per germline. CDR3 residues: CASSWGVGTGRLSYEQYF. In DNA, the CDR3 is TGCGCCAGCAGCTGGGGGGTCGGGACAGGGCGACTGTCCTACGAGCAGTACTTC.

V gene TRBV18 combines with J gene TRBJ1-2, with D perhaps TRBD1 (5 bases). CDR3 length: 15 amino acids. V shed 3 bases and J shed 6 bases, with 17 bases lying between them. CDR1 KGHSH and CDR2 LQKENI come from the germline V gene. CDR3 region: CASSPPGREVNGYTF. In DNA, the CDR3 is TGTGCCAGCTCACCCCCGGGCAGGGAGGTTAATGGCTACACCTTC. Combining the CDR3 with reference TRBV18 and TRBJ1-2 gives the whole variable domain NAGVMQNPRHLVRRRGQEARLRCSPMKGHSHVYWYRQLPEEGLKFMVYLQKENIIDESGMPKERFSAEFPKEGPSILRIQQVVRGDSAAYFCASSPPGREVNGYTFGSGTRLTVV.

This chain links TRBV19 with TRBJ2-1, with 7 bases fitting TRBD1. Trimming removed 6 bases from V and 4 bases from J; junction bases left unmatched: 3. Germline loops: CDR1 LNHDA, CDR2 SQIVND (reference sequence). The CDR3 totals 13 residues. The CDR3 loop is CASSSTGYNEQFF. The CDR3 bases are TGTGCCAGTAGCTCGACAGGGTACAATGAGCAGTTCTTC.

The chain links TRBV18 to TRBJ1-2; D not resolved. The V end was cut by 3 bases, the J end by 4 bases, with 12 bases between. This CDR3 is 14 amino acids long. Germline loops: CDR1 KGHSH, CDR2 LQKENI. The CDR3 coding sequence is TGTGCCAGCTCACCCGCCCCTGGCGGCTATGGCTACACCTTC. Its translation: CASSPAPGGYGYTF.

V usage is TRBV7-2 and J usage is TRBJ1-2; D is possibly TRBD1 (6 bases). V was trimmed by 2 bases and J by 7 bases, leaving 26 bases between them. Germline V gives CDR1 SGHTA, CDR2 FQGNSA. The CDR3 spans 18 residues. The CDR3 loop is CASSLFGDTAGASSGYTF. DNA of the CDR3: TGTGCCAGCAGCTTATTTGGAGACACGGCAGGGGCGAGTAGTGGCTACACCTTC.

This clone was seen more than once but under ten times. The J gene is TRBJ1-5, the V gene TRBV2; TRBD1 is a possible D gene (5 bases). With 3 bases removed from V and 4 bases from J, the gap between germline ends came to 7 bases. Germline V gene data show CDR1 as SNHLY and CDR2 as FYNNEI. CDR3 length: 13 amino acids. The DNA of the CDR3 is TGTGCCAGCAGTGACGGGGGAAATCAGCCCCAGCATTTT. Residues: CASSDGGNQPQHF.

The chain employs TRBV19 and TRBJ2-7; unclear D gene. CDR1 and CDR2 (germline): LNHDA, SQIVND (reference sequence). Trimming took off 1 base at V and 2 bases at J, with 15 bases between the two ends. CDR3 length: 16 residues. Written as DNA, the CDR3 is TGTGCCAGTAGTATAGGAGGCTCCTTACGGGCCTACGAGCAGTACTTC. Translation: CASSIGGSLRAYEQYF.